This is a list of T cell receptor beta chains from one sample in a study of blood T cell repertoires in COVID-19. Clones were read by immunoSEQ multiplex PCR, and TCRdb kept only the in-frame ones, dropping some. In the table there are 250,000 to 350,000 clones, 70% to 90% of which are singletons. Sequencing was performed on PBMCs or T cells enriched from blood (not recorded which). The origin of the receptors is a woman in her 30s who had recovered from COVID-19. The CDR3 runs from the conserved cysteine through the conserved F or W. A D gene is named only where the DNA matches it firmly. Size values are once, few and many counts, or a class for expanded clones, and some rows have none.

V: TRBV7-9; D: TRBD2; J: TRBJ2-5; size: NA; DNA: TGTGCCAGCAGCTGGACTAGACAAGAGACCCAGTACTTC; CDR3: CASSWTRQETQYF
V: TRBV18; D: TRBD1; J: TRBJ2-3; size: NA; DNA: TGTGCCACCAGATTCGGAGGGGGACAGGGCGTCACAGATACGCAGTATTTT; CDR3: CATRFGGGQGVTDTQYF
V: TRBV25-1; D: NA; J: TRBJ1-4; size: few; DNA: TGTGCCAGCAGTGGATCCTACAGGGAGAAACTGTTTTTT; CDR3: CASSGSYREKLFF
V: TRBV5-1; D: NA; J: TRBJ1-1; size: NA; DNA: TGCGCCAGCAGCTCATTGGGCGGGGGGATGAACACTGAAGCTTTCTTT; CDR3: CASSSLGGGMNTEAFF
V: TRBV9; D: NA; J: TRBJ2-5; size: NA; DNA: TGTGCCAGCAGCGTGGACCCGGGGGTTCAAGAGACCCAGTACTTC; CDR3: CASSVDPGVQETQYF
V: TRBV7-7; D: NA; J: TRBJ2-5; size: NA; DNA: TGTGCCAGCAGCACTGAAAGAGGAGAGACCCAGTACTTC; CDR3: CASSTERGETQYF
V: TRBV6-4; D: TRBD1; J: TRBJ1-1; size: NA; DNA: TGTGCCACCCGGACAGGGTCTGAAGCTTTCTTT; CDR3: CATRTGSEAFF
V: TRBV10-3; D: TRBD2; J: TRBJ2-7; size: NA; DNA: TGTGCCATCAATGAGGGACTCGGAGGCGGGAGCGAGCAGTACTTC; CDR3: CAINEGLGGGSEQYF
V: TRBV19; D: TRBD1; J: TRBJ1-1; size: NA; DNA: TGTGCCAGTAAAGACAGGGGGAGAGCTGAAGCTTTCTTT; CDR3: CASKDRGRAEAFF
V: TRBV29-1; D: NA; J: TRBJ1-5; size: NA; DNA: TGCAGCGTTCAAGGGCCCAATCAGCCCCAGCATTTT; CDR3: CSVQGPNQPQHF
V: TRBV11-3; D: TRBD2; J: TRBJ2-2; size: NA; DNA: TGTGCCAGCAGCTCGCGGACTAGCGGGAGAGCCGGGGAGCTGTTTTTT; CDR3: CASSSRTSGRAGELFF
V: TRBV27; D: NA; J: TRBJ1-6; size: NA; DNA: TGTGCCAGCAGCTCGGTAGGGGTTGCGAATTCACCCCTCCACTTT; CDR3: CASSSVGVANSPLHF
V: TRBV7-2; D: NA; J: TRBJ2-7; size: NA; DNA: TGTGCCAGCAGCCTCCACGGGGGAGGATACGAGCAGTACTTC; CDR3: CASSLHGGGYEQYF
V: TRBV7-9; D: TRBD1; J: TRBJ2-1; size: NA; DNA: TGTGCCAGCAGCAACCGGACAGGGGGCTACAATGAGCAGTTCTTC; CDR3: CASSNRTGGYNEQFF
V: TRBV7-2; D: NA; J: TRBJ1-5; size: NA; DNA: TGTGCCAGCAGCCCTGGAGATTTATACCAGCCCCAGCATTTT; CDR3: CASSPGDLYQPQHF
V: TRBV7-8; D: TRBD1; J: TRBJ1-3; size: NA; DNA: TGTGCCAGCAGCTTAGGGCAGGGGGCGCCCGGAAACACCATATATTTT; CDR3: CASSLGQGAPGNTIYF
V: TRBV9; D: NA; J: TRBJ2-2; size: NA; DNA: TGTGCCAGCAGCGTAGAAGGGGACACCGGGGAGCTGTTTTTT; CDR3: CASSVEGDTGELFF
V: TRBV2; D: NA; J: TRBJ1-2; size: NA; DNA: TGTGCCAGCAAAGCGTACTATGGCTACACCTTC; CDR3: CASKAYYGYTF
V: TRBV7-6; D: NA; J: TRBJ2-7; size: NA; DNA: TGTGCCAGCAGCTTACGGGGATTTGGGAGGCACGGGGACTACGAGCAGTACTTC; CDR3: CASSLRGFGRHGDYEQYF
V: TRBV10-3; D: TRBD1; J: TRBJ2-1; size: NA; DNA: TGTGCCATCAGTGAGCCCCGGGACAGGGGACTGAGCTCCTACAATGAGCAGTTCTTC; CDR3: CAISEPRDRGLSSYNEQFF
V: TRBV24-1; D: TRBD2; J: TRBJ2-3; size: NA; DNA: TGTGCCACCAGTGATTTGGCGGGAGTAGATACGCAGTATTTT; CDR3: CATSDLAGVDTQYF
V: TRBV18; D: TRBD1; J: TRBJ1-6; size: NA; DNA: TGTGCCAGCTCACCACAAGAGGGACAGTCCAATTCACCCCTCCACTTT; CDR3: CASSPQEGQSNSPLHF
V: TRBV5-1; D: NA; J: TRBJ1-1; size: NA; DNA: TGCGCCAGCAGCTTACTTCAAGGAGACACTGAAGCTTTCTTT; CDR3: CASSLLQGDTEAFF
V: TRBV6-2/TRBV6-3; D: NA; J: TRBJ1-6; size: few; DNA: TGTGCCAGCAGTTTGACCAGGGCCGGATCACCCCTCCACTTT; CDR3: CASSLTRAGSPLHF
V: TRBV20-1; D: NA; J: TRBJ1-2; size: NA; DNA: TGCAGTGCTAGTACGTTCTCAGGATCTTCGAACTATGGCTACACCTTC; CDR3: CSASTFSGSSNYGYTF
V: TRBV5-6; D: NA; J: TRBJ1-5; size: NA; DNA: TGTGCCAGCCGGCCCCCACAGGGCTACAATCAGCCCCAGCATTTT; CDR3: CASRPPQGYNQPQHF
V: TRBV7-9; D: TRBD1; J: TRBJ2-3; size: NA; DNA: TGTGCCAGCAGCGCAAGACAGGGGAGGAGGGTCACAGATACGCAGTATTTT; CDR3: CASSARQGRRVTDTQYF
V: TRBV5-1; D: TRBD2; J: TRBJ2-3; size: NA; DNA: TGCGCCAGCAGCCCACTAGCGGGAGGGCCCCGGGCTCTCCCAGATACGCAGTATTTT; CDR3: CASSPLAGGPRALPDTQYF
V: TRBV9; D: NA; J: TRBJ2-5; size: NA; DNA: TGTGCCAGCAGCGTATCCGGAGGCCTGGGAGAGACCCAGTACTTC; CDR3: CASSVSGGLGETQYF
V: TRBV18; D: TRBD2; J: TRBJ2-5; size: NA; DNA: TGTGCCAGCTCACTAACCCCGGGACTAGTAGGAGAGACCCAGTACTTC; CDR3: CASSLTPGLVGETQYF
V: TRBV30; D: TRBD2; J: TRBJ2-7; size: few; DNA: TGTGCCTGGGGGCTAGCGGCGACCTACGAGCAGTACTTC; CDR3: CAWGLAATYEQYF
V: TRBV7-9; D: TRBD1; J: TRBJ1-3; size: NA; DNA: TGTGCCAGCAGCTTCTACCTCGGACAGGGGGCTGGAAACACCATATATTTT; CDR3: CASSFYLGQGAGNTIYF
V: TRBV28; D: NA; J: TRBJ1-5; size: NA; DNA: TGTGCCAGCATAGGGGATACCGCAGGGCCCCAGCATTTT; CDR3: CASIGDTAGPQHF
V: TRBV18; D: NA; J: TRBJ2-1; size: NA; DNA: TGTGCCAGCTCGGGTATGGGTAGCCTTGGCAATGAGCAGTTCTTC; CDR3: CASSGMGSLGNEQFF
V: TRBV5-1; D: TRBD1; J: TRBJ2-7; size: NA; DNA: TGCGCCAGCAGATCGGGACAGGGTAACTACGAGCAGTACTTC; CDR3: CASRSGQGNYEQYF
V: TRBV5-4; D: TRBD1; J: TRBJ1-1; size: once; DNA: TGTGCCAGCAGCCTGAAGGGACAGGGTCGGGGCACTGAAGCTTTCTTT; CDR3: CASSLKGQGRGTEAFF